This TCR beta chain is from a study of blood T cell repertoires in COVID-19. In the study overall: Both acute and convalescent COVID-19 samples were obtained from the United States, Italy and Spain. From T cells, B-cell-depleted T cells, or PBMCs came the material, which was cDNA or gDNA.

Original analysis: The assay estimated nucleated cells by amplifying reference gene primers. The method was immunoSEQ multiplex PCR; TCRdb's version includes in-frame clones alone and lacks a portion of them. For V, J and clone size, that table is used; D and trimming come from the DNA. Of 150,000 to 200,000 clones listed, around 86% are singletons. V was shortened by 8 bases and J by 3 bases, with 12 bases between the two germline ends. The CDR3 has 13 residues. Per germline, CDR1 SGHTA and CDR2 FQGNSA. Seattle's cohort entered during active infection and was followed longitudinally. V gene TRBV7-2 combines with J gene TRBJ2-3; D may be TRBD2 (6 bases). This clonotype was obtained from an elderly woman with COVID-19, enrolled during active disease. Sequenced: peripheral blood. In nucleotides, the CDR3 is TGTGCCAGCTCCGGGGGATGGACAGATACGCAGTATTTT. Amino acids: CASSGGWTDTQYF.